Listed here are 14 T cell receptor beta chains from one sample, sequenced in a study of cytomegalovirus exposure and HLA in healthy donors. The table came from immunoSEQ multiplex PCR; TCRdb's copy has only in-frame clones and leaves some out. The sample records roughly 59,000 clones, 85% to 95% being singletons. The source material was PBMCs. These receptor sequences come from a young woman in good health and CMV-seropositive.

This sequence joins TRBV27 and TRBJ2-1; 11 nucleotides agree with TRBD2. Germline-derived CDR1 and CDR2 are MNHEY and SMNVEV (reference sequence). After removal of 8 bases from V and 3 bases from J, the junction contained 3 bases not matched to a gene. This CDR3 has 14 residues. Here the CDR3 DNA reads TGTGCCAGCTCGACTAGCGGGAACTACAATGAGCAGTTCTTC. Translating it yields CASSTSGNYNEQFF.

J is TRBJ1-4 and V is TRBV27, with D hard to call. CDR1 and CDR2 (germline): MNHEY, SMNVEV (reference sequence). The CDR3 loop spans 18 amino acids. The V end was cut by 8 bases, the J end by 0 bases, with 22 bases between. The CDR3 DNA sequence: TGTGCCAGCCCCCCTCCCAGGAACTTCATGCCAACTAATGAAAAACTGTTTTTT. It codes for CASPPPRNFMPTNEKLFF.

This clone appeared once. The genes are TRBV27 and TRBJ2-1; D perhaps matches TRBD2 (6 bases). The V gene's germline CDR1 is MNHEY and CDR2 SMNVEV (reference sequence). Trimming took off 3 bases at V and 8 bases at J, with 17 bases between the two ends. This CDR3 is built from 15 residues. The CDR3 is CASSFGGYKGDEQFF. CDR3 coding DNA: TGTGCCAGCAGTTTTGGGGGGTACAAAGGGGATGAGCAGTTCTTC.

V is TRBV7-3 and J is TRBJ1-6, with D possibly matching TRBD1 (5 bases). In germline, CDR1 is SGHTA, CDR2 FQGTGA. V was trimmed by 2 bases and J by 10 bases, leaving 12 bases between them. The CDR3 totals 14 residues. This CDR3 reads CASSLRGDESPLHF. In DNA form, the CDR3 reads TGTGCCAGCAGCTTACGGGGGGACGAATCACCCCTCCACTTT.

The J gene is TRBJ1-1, the V gene TRBV9; no clear D gene. Germline V lookup: CDR1 SGDLS, CDR2 YYNGEE. The ends were cut back, 1 base at V and 6 bases at J, with 10 bases in the middle. The CDR3 has 13 amino acids. The CDR3: CASSVRSGAEAFF. The DNA of the CDR3 is TGTGCCAGCAGCGTACGGTCCGGGGCTGAAGCTTTCTTT.

The chain carries TRBV6-4 and TRBJ2-1; 14 nucleotides match TRBD2. V shed 6 bases, J shed 8 bases, and the junction held 12 bases outside the gene matches. This CDR3 is built from 17 residues. CDR1 is MRHNA and CDR2 is SNTAGT in the germline V gene. The CDR3 region is CASSRPGLAGAVDEQFF. CDR3 nucleotides: TGTGCCAGCAGCCGACCGGGACTAGCGGGGGCAGTAGATGAGCAGTTCTTC.

The rearrangement uses TRBV20-1 and TRBJ2-5; D unresolved. Germline V gene data show CDR1 as DFQATT and CDR2 as SNEGSKA (reference sequence). Deletions cut 5 bases from V and 4 bases from J, with 8 bases between. This CDR3 has 11 residues. The CDR3 is CSAALAETQYF. CDR3 DNA: TGCAGTGCTGCCCTGGCAGAGACCCAGTACTTC.

The gene calls are TRBV30 and TRBJ1-5; D possibly corresponds to TRBD1 (6 bases). V lost 2 bases and J lost 6, with 17 bases in between. The CDR3 loop spans 15 amino acids. CDR1 is GTSNPN and CDR2 is SVGIG in the germline V gene (reference sequence). The chain's CDR3 is CAWSLRQGRGQPQHF. CDR3 bases: TGTGCCTGGAGTCTCCGGCAGGGGAGGGGTCAGCCCCAGCATTTT.

This chain uses TRBV18 with TRBJ1-3; D uncertain. Per germline, CDR1 KGHSH and CDR2 LQKENI. The length of the CDR3 is 16 residues. V lost 2 bases, J lost 2 bases, and 13 bases lay in between. CDR3 residues: CASSPSVTPTGNTIYF. As DNA, the CDR3 is TGTGCCAGCTCACCAAGTGTGACTCCTACTGGAAACACCATATATTTT.

The CDR3 DNA reads as TGTGCTAGTGGGTCTAGTTACGATACGCAGTATTTT. Its protein product is CASGSSYDTQYF. The chain couples TRBV12-5 to TRBJ2-3; D not certain. V was shortened by 6 bases and J by 6 bases, with 10 bases between the two germline ends. Germline loops: CDR1 LGHNT, CDR2 FRNRAP. This CDR3 spans 12 amino acids.

The chain links TRBV18 to TRBJ2-3; possibly TRBD1 for D (5 bases). Germline V CDR1 and CDR2: KGHSH, LQKENI. This CDR3 has 14 amino acids. The ends were cut back, 3 bases at V and 3 bases at J, with 10 bases in the middle. The CDR3 region is CASSPQPGTDTQYF. The DNA of the CDR3 is TGTGCCAGCTCACCGCAACCAGGGACAGATACGCAGTATTTT.

This rearrangement joins TRBV28 to TRBJ1-1, with D maybe TRBD1 (6 bases). The CDR3 has 14 amino acids. The germline gives CDR1 MDHEN, CDR2 SYDVKM. V lost 6 bases and J lost 3, with 14 bases in between. In nucleotides, the CDR3 is TGTGCCAGCAGAGAGGGGGGGGCCGACACTGAAGCTTTCTTT. This sequence encodes CASREGGADTEAFF.

The chain has TRBV7-2 and TRBJ1-4; D unresolved. Trimming stripped 2 bases from V and 3 bases from J, with 4 bases between. CDR3 length: 13 residues. Germline CDR1 reads SGHTA; CDR2 reads FQGNSA. In DNA form, the CDR3 reads TGTGCCAGCAGCTTAATCGCTAATGAAAAACTGTTTTTT. Amino acid sequence: CASSLIANEKLFF.

The V and J genes are TRBV19 and TRBJ1-1, with D possibly TRBD1 on 5 matching bases. The CDR3 spans 16 residues. Germline V gives CDR1 LNHDA, CDR2 SQIVND (reference sequence). Trimming took off 7 bases at V and 3 bases at J, with 21 bases between the two ends. The CDR3 reads CASTSRAGGPYTEAFF. Here the CDR3 DNA reads TGTGCCAGTACCTCCAGGGCAGGCGGCCCGTACACTGAAGCTTTCTTT.